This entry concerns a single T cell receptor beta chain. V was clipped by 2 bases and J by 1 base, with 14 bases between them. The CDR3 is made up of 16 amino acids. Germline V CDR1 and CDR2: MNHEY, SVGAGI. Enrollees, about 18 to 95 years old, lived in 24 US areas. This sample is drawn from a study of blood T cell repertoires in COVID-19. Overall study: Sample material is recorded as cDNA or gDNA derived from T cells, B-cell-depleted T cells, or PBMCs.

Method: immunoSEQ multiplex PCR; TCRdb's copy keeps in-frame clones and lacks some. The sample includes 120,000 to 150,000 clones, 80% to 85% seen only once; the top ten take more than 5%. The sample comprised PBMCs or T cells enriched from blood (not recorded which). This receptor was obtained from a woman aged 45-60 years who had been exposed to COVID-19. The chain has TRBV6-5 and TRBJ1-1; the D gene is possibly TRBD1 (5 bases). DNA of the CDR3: TGTGCCAGCAGTTACCGATGGGACTTTTCGAACACTGAAGCTTTCTTT. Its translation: CASSYRWDFSNTEAFF.